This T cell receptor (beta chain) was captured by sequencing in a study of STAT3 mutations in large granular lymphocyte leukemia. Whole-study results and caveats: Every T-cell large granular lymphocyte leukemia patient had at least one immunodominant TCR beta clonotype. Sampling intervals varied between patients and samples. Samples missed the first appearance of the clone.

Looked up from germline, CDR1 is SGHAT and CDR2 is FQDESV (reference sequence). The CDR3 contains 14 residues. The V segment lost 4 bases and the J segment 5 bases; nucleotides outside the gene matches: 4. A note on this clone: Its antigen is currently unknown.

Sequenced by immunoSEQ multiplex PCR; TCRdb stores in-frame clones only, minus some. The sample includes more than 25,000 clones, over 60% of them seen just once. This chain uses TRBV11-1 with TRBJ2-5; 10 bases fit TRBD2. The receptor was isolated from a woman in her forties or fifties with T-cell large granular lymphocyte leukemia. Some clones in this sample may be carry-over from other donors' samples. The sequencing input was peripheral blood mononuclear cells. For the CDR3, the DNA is TGTGCCAGCAGCTCGGGACTAGCGCTGGAGACCCAGTACTTC. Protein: CASSSGLALETQYF.